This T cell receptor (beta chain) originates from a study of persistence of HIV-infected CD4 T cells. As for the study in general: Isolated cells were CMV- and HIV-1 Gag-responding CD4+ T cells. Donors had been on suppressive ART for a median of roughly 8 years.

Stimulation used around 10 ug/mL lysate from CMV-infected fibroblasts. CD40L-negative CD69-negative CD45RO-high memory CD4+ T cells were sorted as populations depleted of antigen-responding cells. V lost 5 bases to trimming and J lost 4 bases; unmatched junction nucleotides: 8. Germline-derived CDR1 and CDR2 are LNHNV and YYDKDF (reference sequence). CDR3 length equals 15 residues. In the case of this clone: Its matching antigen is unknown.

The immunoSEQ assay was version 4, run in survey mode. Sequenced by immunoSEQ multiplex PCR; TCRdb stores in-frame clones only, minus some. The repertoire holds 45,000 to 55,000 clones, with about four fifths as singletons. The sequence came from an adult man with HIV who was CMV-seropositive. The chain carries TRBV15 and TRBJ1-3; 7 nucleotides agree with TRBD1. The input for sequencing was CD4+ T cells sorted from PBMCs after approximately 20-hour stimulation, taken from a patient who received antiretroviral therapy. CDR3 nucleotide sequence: TGTGCCACCAGCCGGGACAGAGGAATAGGAAACACCATATATTTT. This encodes CATSRDRGIGNTIYF.